This T cell receptor beta chain was sequenced in a study of CD8 T cells in Susac syndrome. Reverse transcription of 0.5 to 1 ug RNA was performed with random hexamers. TCRdb called the immunoSEQ multiplex PCR reads again in MiXCR, with one record for every CDR3 protein. Among about 200,000 distinct CDR3 sequences listed, roughly 94% were seen once. The CDR3 runs to 14 residues. V lost 2 bases to trimming and J lost 6 bases, with 14 bases between them. Germline CDR1 SGHRS, CDR2 YFSETQ. V and J are TRBV5-1 and TRBJ1-2; D call uncertain. Sequenced sample: CD4+ T cells from PBMCs. This receptor was taken from a human donor in good health. CDR3 amino acids: CASSFVGGMDGYTF. The DNA of the CDR3 is TGCGCCAGCAGCTTCGTGGGAGGGATGGATGGCTACACCTTC.